This entry features one T cell receptor (beta chain) sequence. As processed by the authors: Estimation of nucleated cell counts was performed using reference gene primer amplification. Assay used: immunoSEQ multiplex PCR; TCRdb lists only in-frame clones, some missing. Clone size and V and J calls were adopted from that table, with D and trimming inferred from the DNA. The sample yields around 230,000 clones, approximately 83% seen once. The data were obtained in a study of blood T cell repertoires in COVID-19. The wider study: Acute and convalescent COVID-19 specimens originated in the United States, Italy and Spain. From T cells, B-cell-depleted T cells, or PBMCs came the material, which was cDNA or gDNA.

CDR1 and CDR2 from the germline V gene are MNHNY and SVGAGI (reference sequence). The CDR3 length is 12 residues. V lost 2 bases to trimming and J lost 5 bases, with 5 bases between them. Participants spanned ages roughly 18 to 90 years and resided in 20 to 25 US areas. The chain recombines TRBV6-6 with TRBJ2-3; D is unresolved. This TCR derives from a middle-aged woman with acute COVID-19. Sequencing was done on a sample of PBMCs or T cells enriched from blood (not recorded which). This CDR3 reads CASSYRRDTQYF. The CDR3 DNA sequence: TGTGCCAGCAGTTACCGGAGAGATACGCAGTATTTT.